The rows below give T cell receptor beta chains drawn from one sample of a study of cytomegalovirus exposure and HLA in healthy donors. Assay used: immunoSEQ multiplex PCR; TCRdb lists only in-frame clones, some missing. The repertoire has around 140,000 clones, approximately 80% of them found once; the top ten carry about 4.4%. Sequencing input: PBMCs. These receptors were taken from a man in his forties or fifties in good health and CMV-seronegative. Both conserved end residues are trimmed from each CDR3.

J gene | V gene | CDR3 protein
TRBJ1-4 | TRBV28 | ASSFEGEGEKLF
TRBJ1-1 | TRBV19 | ASSVRGLGEAF
TRBJ1-3 | TRBV6-5 | ASSPGQLSGNTIY
TRBJ1-1 | TRBV5-1 | ASSLQGLGDTEAF
TRBJ1-6 | TRBV28 | ASSLRTGGHGSPLH
TRBJ1-1 | TRBV19 | ASSTSKQGEAF
TRBJ1-5 | TRBV19 | ASSSANSNQPQH
TRBJ2-3 | TRBV29-1 | SVEVGGQVAGTDTQY
TRBJ2-2 | TRBV11-2 | ASSLAGGVTGELF
TRBJ1-5 | TRBV5-6 | ASSRDRGNQPQH
TRBJ1-3 | TRBV12-5 | ASGLGGSGNTIY
TRBJ2-3 | TRBV4-1 | ASSQDPTSGAGTDTQY
TRBJ1-2 | TRBV2 | ASNLRRSGYT
TRBJ1-5 | TRBV27 | ASKFTRTGSNQPQH
TRBJ2-7 | TRBV9 | ASSVSGGFDEQY
TRBJ1-1 | TRBV28 | ASSTTPTEAF
TRBJ1-1 | TRBV6-5 | ASRKSIEGTEAF
TRBJ2-5 | TRBV10-3 | AISEVLAGEETQY
TRBJ2-6 | TRBV7-9 | ASSFHSSGANVLT
TRBJ1-2 | TRBV7-2 | ASSLDHRVRYGYT
TRBJ2-3 | TRBV19 | ASSMGTSGTDTQY
TRBJ2-1 | TRBV28 | ASSQLTKF
TRBJ2-7 | TRBV7-9 | ASSSGVRTYEQY
TRBJ1-4 | TRBV19 | ASSTRTGLGEKLF
NA | TRBV6-5 | ASRPDRGPVYEQY
TRBJ1-1 | TRBV19 | ASRWQSNTEAF
TRBJ1-2 | TRBV9 | ASSGRGGYGYT
TRBJ1-5 | TRBV25-1 | ASTTAPRGNSNQPQH
TRBJ2-1 | TRBV4-2 | ASSQDWTSGLFTNNEQF
TRBJ1-2 | TRBV6-5 | ASRRTGSTYGYT
TRBJ1-1 | TRBV5-6 | ASSLRGRNTEAF
TRBJ1-6 | TRBV6-5 | ASSYSTTSVSPLH
TRBJ1-5 | TRBV7-8 | ASSPENTGDQPQH
TRBJ1-6 | TRBV30 | AWSEGLGHSPLH
TRBJ2-6 | TRBV11-3 | ASSQGSGANVLT
TRBJ2-7 | TRBV7-9 | ASSLDRASYEQY
TRBJ2-5 | TRBV5-6 | ASSLVLGEVSSGEQY
TRBJ2-7 | TRBV19 | ASSDPSGQGNYEQY
TRBJ1-1 | TRBV7-8 | ASSSRQGSRTEAF
TRBJ1-6 | TRBV7-2 | ASRKQGSSYNSPLH
TRBJ1-3 | TRBV30 | AWHQSPQGAEDTIY
TRBJ1-2 | TRBV10-3 | AIMGQGPGSIT
TRBJ1-2 | TRBV28 | ASSTGISLYGYT
TRBJ2-1 | TRBV7-9 | ASSTDRGKDEQF
TRBJ2-7 | TRBV10-2 | ASSASSGSYEQY
TRBJ1-2 | TRBV30 | AGTRENYGYT
TRBJ2-3 | TRBV7-2 | ASSRQTAGAGSTDTQY
TRBJ2-3 | TRBV19 | ASSRPPAGGFDWKY
TRBJ1-1 | TRBV18 | ASSPPGQGRRTEAF
TRBJ2-2 | TRBV6-1 | ASGTSGGFTGELF